This TCR beta chain was identified during a study of blood T cell repertoires in COVID-19. Background on the study: The study drew acute and convalescent COVID-19 samples from the United States, Italy and Spain. The analysed material was cDNA or gDNA that came from T cells, B-cell-depleted T cells, or PBMCs.

Per the original methods: Amplification from reference gene primers served as the basis for estimated nucleated cell counts. Clones were sequenced by immunoSEQ multiplex PCR, and TCRdb holds only the in-frame ones, with some missing. V, J and clone size were drawn from that table, and D and trimming were deduced from the DNA. Counted here are approximately 51,000 clones, approximately 86% occurring once; the ten biggest clones make up more than 5%. Germline values: CDR1 WNHNN, CDR2 SYGVQD (reference sequence). V gave up 8 bases and J gave up 14 bases, with 12 bases separating them. CDR3 length equals 10 residues.

The receptor's source is a man aged 35 to 55 with active COVID-19. The sequencing sample was made of peripheral blood. The chain combines TRBV10-1 with TRBJ2-2, with a possible D match to TRBD2 (6 bases). The DNA of the CDR3 is TGCGCCAGCCCCCGGGAGCCTCTGTTTTTT. Amino acids: CASPREPLFF.